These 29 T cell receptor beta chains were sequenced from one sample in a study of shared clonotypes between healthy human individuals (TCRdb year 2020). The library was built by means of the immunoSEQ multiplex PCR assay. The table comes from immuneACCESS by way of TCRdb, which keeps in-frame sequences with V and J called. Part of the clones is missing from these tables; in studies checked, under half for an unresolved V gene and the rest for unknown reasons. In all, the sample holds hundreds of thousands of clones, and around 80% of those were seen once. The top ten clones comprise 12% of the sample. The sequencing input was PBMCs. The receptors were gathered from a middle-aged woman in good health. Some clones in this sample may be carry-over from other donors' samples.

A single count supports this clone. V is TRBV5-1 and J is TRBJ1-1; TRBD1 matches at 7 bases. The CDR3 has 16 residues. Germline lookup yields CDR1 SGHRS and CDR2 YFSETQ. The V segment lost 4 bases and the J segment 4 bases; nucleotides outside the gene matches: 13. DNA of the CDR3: TGCGCCAGCAGCCCGGGGGACAGCCCCTTCGGCACTGAAGCTTTCTTT. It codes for CASSPGDSPFGTEAFF.

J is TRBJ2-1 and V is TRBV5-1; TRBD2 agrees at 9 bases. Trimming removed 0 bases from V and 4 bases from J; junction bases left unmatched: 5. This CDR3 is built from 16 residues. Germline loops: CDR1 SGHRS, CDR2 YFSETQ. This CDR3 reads CASSLVETSGYNEQFF. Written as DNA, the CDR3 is TGCGCCAGCAGCTTGGTAGAGACTAGCGGTTACAATGAGCAGTTCTTC.

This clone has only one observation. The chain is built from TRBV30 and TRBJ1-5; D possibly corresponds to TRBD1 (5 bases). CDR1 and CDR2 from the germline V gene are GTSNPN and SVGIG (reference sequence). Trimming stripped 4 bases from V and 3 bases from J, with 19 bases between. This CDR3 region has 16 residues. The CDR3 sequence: CAWTTPGRLNNQPQHF. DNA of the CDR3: TGTGCCTGGACTACACCGGGACGGCTAAACAATCAGCCCCAGCATTTT.

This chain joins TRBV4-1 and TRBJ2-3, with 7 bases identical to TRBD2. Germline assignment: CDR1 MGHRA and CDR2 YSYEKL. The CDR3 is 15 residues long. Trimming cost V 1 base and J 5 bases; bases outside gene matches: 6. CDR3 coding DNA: TGCGCCAGCAGCCAAGGGACTAGAAAAGGAGATACGCAGTATTTT. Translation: CASSQGTRKGDTQYF.

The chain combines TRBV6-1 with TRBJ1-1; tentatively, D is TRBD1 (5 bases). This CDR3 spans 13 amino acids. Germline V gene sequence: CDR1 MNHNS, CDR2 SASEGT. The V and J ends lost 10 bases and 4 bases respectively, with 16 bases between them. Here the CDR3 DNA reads TGTGCCAACTCTGATCGGGGGATCACTGAAGCTTTCTTT. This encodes CANSDRGITEAFF.

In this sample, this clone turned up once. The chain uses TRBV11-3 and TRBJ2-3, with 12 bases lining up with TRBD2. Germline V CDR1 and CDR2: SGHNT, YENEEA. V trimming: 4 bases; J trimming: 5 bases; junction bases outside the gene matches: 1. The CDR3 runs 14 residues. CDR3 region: CASSSGLAGDTQYF. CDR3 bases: TGTGCCAGCAGCTCGGGACTAGCGGGAGATACGCAGTATTTT.

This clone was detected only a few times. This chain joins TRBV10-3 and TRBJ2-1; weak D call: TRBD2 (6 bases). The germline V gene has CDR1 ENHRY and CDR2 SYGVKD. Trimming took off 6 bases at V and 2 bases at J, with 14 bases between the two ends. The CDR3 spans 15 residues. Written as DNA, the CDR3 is TGTGCCATCAGCCCTAGCGCCTTCACCTACAATGAGCAGTTCTTC. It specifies CAISPSAFTYNEQFF.

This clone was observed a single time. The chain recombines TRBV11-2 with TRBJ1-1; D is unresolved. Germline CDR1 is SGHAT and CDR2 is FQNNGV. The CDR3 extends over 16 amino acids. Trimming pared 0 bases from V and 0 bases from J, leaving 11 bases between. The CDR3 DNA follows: TGTGCCAGCAGCTTAGACGGGCGACCGATGAACACTGAAGCTTTCTTT. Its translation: CASSLDGRPMNTEAFF.

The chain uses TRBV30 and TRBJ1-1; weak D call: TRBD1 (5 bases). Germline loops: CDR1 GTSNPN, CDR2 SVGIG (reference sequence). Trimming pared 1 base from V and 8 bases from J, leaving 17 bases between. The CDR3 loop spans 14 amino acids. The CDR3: CAWSERGLLREAFF. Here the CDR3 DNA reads TGTGCCTGGAGTGAAAGGGGACTTCTCAGAGAAGCTTTCTTT.

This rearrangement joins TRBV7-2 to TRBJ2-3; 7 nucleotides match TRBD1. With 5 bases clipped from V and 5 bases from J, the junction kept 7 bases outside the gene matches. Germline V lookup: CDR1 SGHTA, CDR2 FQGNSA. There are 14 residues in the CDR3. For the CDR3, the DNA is TGTGCCAGCAGCGTGGACAGGAATATAGATACGCAGTATTTT. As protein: CASSVDRNIDTQYF.

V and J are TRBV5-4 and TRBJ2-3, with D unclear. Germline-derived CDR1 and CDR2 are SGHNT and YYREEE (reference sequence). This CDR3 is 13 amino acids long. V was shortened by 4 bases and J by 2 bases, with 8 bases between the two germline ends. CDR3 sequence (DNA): TGTGCCAGCAGCCCCGGAGACACAGATACGCAGTATTTT. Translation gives CASSPGDTDTQYF. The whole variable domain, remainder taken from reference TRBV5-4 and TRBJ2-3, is ETGVTQSPTHLIKTRGQQVTLRCSSQSGHNTVSWYQQALGQGPQFIFQYYREEENGRGNFPPRFSGLQFPNYSSELNVNALELDDSALYLCASSPGDTDTQYFGPGTRLTVL.

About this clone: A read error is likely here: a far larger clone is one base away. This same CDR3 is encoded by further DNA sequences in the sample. CDR3 in DNA: TGTGCTTGGAGGGGGGACCACGGGACGTTAAGACCCTACGAGCAGTACTTC. It translates to CAWRGDHGTLRPYEQYF. The chain employs TRBV30 and TRBJ2-7; D tentatively reads TRBD1 or TRBD2 (6 bases each). This CDR3 spans 17 amino acids. The germline CDR1 and CDR2 sequences are GTSNPN and SVGIG (reference sequence).

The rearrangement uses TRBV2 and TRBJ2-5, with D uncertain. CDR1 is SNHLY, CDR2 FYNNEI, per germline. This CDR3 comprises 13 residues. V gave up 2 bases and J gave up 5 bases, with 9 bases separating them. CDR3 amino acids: CASSELLMETQYF. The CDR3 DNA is TGTGCCAGCAGTGAACTACTAATGGAGACCCAGTACTTC. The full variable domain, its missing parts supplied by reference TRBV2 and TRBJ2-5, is EPEVTQTPSHQVTQMGQEVILRCVPISNHLYFYWYRQILGQKVEFLVSFYNNEISEKSEIFDDQFSVERPDGSNFTLKIRSTKLEDSAMYFCASSELLMETQYFGPGTRLLVL.

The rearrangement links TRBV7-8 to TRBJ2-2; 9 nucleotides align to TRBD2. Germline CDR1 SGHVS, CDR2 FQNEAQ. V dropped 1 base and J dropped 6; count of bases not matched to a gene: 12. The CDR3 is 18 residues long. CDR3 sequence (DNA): TGTGCCAGCAGCTTAGAGCGCGGGAGGGCCAAGGGGTCCGGGGAGCTGTTTTTT. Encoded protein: CASSLERGRAKGSGELFF.

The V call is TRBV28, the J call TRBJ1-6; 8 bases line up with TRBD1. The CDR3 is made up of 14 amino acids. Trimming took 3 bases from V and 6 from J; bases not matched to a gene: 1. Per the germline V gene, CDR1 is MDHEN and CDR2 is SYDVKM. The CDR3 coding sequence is TGTGCCAGCAGTTTGGGACAGGCTAATTCACCCCTCCACTTT. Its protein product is CASSLGQANSPLHF.

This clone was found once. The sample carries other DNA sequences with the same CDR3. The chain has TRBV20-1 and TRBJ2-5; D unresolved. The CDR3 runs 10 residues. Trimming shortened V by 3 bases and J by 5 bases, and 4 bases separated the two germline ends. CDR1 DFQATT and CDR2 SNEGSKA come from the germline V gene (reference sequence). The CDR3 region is CSASVETQYF. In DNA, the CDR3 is TGCAGTGCTAGTGTCGAGACCCAGTACTTC.

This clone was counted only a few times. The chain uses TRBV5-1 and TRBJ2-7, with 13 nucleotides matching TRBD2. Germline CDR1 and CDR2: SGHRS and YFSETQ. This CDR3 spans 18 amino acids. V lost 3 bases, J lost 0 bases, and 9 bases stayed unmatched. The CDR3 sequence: CASSSGLAGDRSSYEQYF. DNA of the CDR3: TGCGCCAGCAGCTCAGGACTAGCGGGAGACCGAAGCTCCTACGAGCAGTACTTC.

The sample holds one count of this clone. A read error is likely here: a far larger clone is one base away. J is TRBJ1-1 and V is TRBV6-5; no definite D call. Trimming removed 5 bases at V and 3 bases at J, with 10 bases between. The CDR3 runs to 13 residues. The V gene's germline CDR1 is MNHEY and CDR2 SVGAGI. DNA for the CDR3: TGTGCCAGCAGTCGAACAGAGGACACTGAAGCTTTCTTT. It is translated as CASSRTEDTEAFF.

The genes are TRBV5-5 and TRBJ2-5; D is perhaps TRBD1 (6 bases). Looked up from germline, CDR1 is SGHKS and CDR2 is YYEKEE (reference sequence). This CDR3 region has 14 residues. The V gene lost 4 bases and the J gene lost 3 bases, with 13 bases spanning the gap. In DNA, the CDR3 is TGTGCCAGCAGCCGCAGGGGCGGCAAAGAGACCCAGTACTTC. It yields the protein CASSRRGGKETQYF.

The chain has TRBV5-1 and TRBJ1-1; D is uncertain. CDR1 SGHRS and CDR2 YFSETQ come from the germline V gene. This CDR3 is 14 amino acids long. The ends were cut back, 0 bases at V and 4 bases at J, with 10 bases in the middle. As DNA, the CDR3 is TGCGCCAGCAGCTTGGAAACCCCGAGCACTGAAGCTTTCTTT. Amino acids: CASSLETPSTEAFF.

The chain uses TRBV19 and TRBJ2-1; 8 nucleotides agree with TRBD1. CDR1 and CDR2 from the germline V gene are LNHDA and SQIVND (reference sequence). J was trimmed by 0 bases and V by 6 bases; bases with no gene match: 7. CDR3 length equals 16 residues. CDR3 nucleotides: TGTGCCAGTAGGAAGAACAGGGGGAGCTCCTACAATGAGCAGTTCTTC. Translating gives CASRKNRGSSYNEQFF. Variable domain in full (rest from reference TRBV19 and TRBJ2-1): DGGITQSPKYLFRKEGQNVTLSCEQNLNHDAMYWYRQDPGQGLRLIYYSQIVNDFQKGDIAEGYSVSREKKESFPLTVTSAQKNPTAFYLCASRKNRGSSYNEQFFGPGTRLTVL.

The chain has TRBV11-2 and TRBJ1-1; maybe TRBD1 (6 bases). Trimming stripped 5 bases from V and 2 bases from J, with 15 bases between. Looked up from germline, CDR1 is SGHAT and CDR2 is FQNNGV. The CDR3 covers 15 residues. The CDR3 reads CASSPDPGHNTEAFF. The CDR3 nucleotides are TGTGCCAGCAGCCCCGACCCGGGACACAACACTGAAGCTTTCTTT.

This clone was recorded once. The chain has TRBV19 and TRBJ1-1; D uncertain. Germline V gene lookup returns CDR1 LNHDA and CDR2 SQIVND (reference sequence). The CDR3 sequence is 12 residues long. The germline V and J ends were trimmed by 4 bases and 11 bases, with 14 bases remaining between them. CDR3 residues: CASSRPPRGAFF. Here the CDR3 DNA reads TGTGCCAGTAGTAGACCGCCTCGGGGTGCTTTCTTT. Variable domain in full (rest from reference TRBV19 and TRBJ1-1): DGGITQSPKYLFRKEGQNVTLSCEQNLNHDAMYWYRQDPGQGLRLIYYSQIVNDFQKGDIAEGYSVSREKKESFPLTVTSAQKNPTAFYLCASSRPPRGAFFGQGTRLTVV.

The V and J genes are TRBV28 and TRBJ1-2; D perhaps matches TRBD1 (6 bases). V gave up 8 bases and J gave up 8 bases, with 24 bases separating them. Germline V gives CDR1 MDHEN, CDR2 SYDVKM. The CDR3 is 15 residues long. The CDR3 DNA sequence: TGTGCCAGCTTGAGGGGGGTTATCGCGTCGTTCGGCTACACCTTC. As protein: CASLRGVIASFGYTF.

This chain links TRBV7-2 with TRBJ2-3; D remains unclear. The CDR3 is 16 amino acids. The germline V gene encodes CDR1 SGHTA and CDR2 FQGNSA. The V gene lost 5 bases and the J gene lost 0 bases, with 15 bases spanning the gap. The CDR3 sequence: CASSAGSRHSTDTQYF. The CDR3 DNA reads TGTGCCAGCAGCGCCGGCTCTAGACATAGCACAGATACGCAGTATTTT.

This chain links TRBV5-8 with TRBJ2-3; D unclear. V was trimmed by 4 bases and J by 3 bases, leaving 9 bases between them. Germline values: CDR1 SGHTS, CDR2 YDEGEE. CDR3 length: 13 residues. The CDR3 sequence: CASSPQGTDTQYF. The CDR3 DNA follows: TGTGCCAGCAGCCCGCAAGGGACAGATACGCAGTATTTT. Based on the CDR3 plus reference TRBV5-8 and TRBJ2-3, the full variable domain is EAGVTQSPTHLIKTRGQQATLRCSPISGHTSVYWYQQALGLGLQFLLWYDEGEERNRGNFPPRFSGRQFPNYSSELNVNALELEDSALYLCASSPQGTDTQYFGPGTRLTVL.

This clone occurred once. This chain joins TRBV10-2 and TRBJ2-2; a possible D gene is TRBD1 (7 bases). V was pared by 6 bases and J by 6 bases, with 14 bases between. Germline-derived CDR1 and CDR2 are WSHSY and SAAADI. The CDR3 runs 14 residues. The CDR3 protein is CASSFPGGPGELFF. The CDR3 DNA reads TGCGCCAGCAGCTTCCCAGGGGGGCCCGGGGAGCTGTTTTTT.

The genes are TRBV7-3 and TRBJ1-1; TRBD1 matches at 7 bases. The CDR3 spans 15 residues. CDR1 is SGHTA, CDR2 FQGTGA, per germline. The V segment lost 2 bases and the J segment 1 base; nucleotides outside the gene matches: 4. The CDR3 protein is CASSLLRQGNTEAFF. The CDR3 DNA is TGTGCCAGCAGCTTACTCCGACAGGGGAACACTGAAGCTTTCTTT.

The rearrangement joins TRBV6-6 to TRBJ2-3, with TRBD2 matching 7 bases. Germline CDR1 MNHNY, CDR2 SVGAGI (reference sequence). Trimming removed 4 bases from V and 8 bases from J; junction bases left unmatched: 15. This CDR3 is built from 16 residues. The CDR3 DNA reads TGTGCCAGCAGTTCGCGAGGAAGATTACTAGCGCGTACGCAGTATTTT. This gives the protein CASSSRGRLLARTQYF.